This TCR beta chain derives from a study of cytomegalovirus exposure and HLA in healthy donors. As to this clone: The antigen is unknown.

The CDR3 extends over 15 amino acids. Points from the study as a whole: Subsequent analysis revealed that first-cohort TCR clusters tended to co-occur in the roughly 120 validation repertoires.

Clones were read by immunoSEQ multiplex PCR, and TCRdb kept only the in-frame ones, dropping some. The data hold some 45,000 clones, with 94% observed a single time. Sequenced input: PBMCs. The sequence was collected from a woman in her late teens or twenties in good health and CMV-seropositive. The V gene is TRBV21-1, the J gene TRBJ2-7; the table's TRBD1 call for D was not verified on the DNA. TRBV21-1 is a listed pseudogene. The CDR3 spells CASSPRNRIRNEQYF. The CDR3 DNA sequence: TGTGCCAGCAGCCCACGGAACAGGATTAGGAACGAGCAGTACTTC.